These T cell receptor beta chains were read from a single sample in a study of regulatory T cells in long-lasting Graves disease. From the multiplex PCR reads, TCRdb called clonotypes with MiXCR, one entry per CDR3 protein. The sample includes some 450,000 distinct CDR3 sequences, 23% of them seen just once. The sequencing used peripheral blood mononuclear cells (PBMCs), collected when the disease was refractory, from a patient treated with antithyroid drugs. Receptor source: a female donor with Graves disease. Each CDR3 is given with its conserved first and last residue. Each record gives: J gene, V gene, clone size, D gene, CDR3 DNA, CDR3 protein. D genes are given only for firm matches. Rows give clone size only sometimes, using once, few, many, or a class for an expanded clone.

>TRBJ1-5|TRBV20-1|.|.
TGCAGTGCTAGCTCGGGGGGCAGCAATCAGCCCCAGCATTTT
CSASSGGSNQPQHF
>TRBJ1-6|TRBV10-3|many|TRBD1
TGTGCCATCAGTGAGGGACAGGGCTATAATTCACCCCTCCACTTT
CAISEGQGYNSPLHF
>TRBJ2-1|TRBV20-1|few|TRBD2
TGCAGTGCTAGTTCTAGCGGGCCTGGGGAGCAGTTCTTC
CSASSSGPGEQFF
>TRBJ2-5|TRBV5-6|.|.
TGTGCCAGCAGCTTGGATCTCGCGGGGACCCAGTACTTC
CASSLDLAGTQYF
>TRBJ1-5|TRBV7-8|many|.
TGTGCCAGCAGCTTAGCCCGGGGGCGGGTCGGCAATCAGCCCCAGCATTTT
CASSLARGRVGNQPQHF
>TRBJ2-7|TRBV13|many|.
TGTGCCAGCAGCTTAGATCTGGACGAGCAGTACTTC
CASSLDLDEQYF
>TRBJ1-2|TRBV5-6|.|.
TGTGCCAGCAGCCTCCCCCCCGCCAGCCCGAACTATGGCTACACCTTC
CASSLPPASPNYGYTF
>TRBJ2-7|TRBV28|.|TRBD1
TGTGCCAGCTATCGACAGGGCGGAAACGAGCAGTACTTC
CASYRQGGNEQYF
>TRBJ1-1|TRBV20-1|many|.
TGCAGTGCTAGAGATCGCGGGCTGGCGAACACTGAAGCTTTCTTT
CSARDRGLANTEAFF
>TRBJ1-5|TRBV6-1|many|.
TGTGCCAGCAGCCACCCTGGAAGGGGCCCCAATCAGCCCCAGCATTTT
CASSHPGRGPNQPQHF
>TRBJ2-1|TRBV27|.|TRBD1
TGTGCCAGCAGTTTAACAATCGACAGGGTAGGGGGTAGCGATGAGCAGTTCTTC
CASSLTIDRVGGSDEQFF
>TRBJ2-5|TRBV27|few|.
TGTGCCAGCAGTTTTGTACGCGGGACAGAGACCCAGTACTTC
CASSFVRGTETQYF
>TRBJ1-2|TRBV28|many|.
TGTGCCAGCAGTTTATTGGGCAACTATGGCTACACCTTC
CASSLLGNYGYTF
>TRBJ2-7|TRBV15|many|.
TGTGCCACCAGCAGAGAGAACCTGGAGGGGAATTGGGACGAGCAGTACTTC
CATSRENLEGNWDEQYF
>TRBJ2-6|TRBV15|many|TRBD1
TGTGCCACCAGAGCGCAGGGGGTCTCTGGGGCCAACGTCCTGACTTTC
CATRAQGVSGANVLTF
>TRBJ1-2|TRBV11-2|.|.
TGTGCCAGCAGCTTCGAACAGGGTTTTGATGGCTACACCTTC
CASSFEQGFDGYTF
>TRBJ2-7|TRBV7-6|.|.
TGTGCCAGCAGCCCCACAAGGGCGTCTAGCGTTGAGGGCGAGCAGTACTTC
CASSPTRASSVEGEQYF
>TRBJ1-1|TRBV2|many|.
TGTGCCGGACGGGGGGGTGGCTTCTTGAACACTGAAGCTTTCTTT
CAGRGGGFLNTEAFF
>TRBJ1-1|TRBV30|.|TRBD1
TGTGCCTGGAGGGGACAGGGGGCCGTCGGCACTGAAGCTTTCTTT
CAWRGQGAVGTEAFF
>TRBJ1-3|TRBV2|.|.
TGTGCCAGCACCCGGTCTGGAAACACCATATATTTT
CASTRSGNTIYF